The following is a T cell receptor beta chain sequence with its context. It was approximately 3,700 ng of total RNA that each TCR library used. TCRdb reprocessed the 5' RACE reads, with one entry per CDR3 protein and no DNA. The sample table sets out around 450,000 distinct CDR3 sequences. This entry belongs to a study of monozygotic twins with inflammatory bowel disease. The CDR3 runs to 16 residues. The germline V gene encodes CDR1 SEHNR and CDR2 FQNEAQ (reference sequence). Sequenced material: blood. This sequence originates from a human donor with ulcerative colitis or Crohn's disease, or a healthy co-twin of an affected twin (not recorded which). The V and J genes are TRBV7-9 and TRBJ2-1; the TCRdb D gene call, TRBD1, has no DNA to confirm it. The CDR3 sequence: CASSLGQGLSYNEQFF.